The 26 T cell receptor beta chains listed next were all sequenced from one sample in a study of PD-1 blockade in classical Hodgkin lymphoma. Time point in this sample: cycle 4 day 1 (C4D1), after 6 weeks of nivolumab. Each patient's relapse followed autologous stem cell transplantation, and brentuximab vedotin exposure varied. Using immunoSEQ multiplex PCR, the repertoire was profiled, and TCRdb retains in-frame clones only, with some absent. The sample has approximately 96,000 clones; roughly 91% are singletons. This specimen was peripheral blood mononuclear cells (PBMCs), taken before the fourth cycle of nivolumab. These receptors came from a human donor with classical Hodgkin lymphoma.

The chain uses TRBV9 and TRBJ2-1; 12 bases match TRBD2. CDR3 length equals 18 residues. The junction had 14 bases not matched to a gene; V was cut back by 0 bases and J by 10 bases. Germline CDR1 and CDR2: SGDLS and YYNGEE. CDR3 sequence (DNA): TGTGCCAGCAGCGTAGATTTGGCTAGCGGGAGGGCACACGTGGAGCAGTTCTTC. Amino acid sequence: CASSVDLASGRAHVEQFF.

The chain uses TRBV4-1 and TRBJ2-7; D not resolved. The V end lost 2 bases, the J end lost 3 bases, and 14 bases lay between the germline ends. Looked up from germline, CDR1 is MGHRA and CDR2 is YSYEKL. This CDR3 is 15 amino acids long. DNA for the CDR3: TGCGCCAGCAGCCAAACCCTAAGAGGTTTCTACGAGCAGTACTTC. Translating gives CASSQTLRGFYEQYF.

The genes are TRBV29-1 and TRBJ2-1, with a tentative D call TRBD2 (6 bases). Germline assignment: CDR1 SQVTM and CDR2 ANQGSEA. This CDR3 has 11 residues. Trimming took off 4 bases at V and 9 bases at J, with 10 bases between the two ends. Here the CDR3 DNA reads TGCAGCGTTGCGGGAGAAGGTGAGCAGTTCTTC. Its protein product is CSVAGEGEQFF.

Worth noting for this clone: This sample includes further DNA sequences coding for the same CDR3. DNA of the CDR3: TGTGCCTGGAGTGTAGGGAATGAGCAGTTCTTC. Translating gives CAWSVGNEQFF. The chain joins TRBV30 to TRBJ2-1; D gene unclear. Between the trimmed V and J ends, which lost 0 bases and 7 bases, there was a span of 4 bases. This CDR3 contains 11 residues. CDR1 is GTSNPN and CDR2 is SVGIG in the germline V gene (reference sequence).

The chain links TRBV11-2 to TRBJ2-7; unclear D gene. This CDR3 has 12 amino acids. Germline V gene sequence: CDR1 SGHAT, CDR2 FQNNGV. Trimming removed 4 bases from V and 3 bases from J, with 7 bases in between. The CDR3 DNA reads TGTGCCAGCAGCTATCGGGTCTACGAGCAGTACTTC. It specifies CASSYRVYEQYF. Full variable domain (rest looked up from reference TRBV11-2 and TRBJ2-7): EAGVAQSPRYKIIEKRQSVAFWCNPISGHATLYWYQQILGQGPKLLIQFQNNGVVDDSQLPKDRFSAERLKGVDSTLKIQPAKLEDSAVYLCASSYRVYEQYFGPGTRLTVT.

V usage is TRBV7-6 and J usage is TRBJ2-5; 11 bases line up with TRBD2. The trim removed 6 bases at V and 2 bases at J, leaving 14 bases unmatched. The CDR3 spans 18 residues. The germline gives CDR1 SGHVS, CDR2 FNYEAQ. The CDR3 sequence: CASSFTSGSGWLQETQYF. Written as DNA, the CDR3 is TGTGCCAGCAGTTTTACTAGCGGGAGTGGATGGCTACAAGAGACCCAGTACTTC.

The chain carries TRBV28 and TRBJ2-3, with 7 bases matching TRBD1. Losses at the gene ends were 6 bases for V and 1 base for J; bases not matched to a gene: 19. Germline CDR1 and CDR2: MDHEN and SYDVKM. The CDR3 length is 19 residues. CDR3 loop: CASRTYTGDSVLGTDTQYF. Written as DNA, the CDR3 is TGTGCCAGCAGGACTTATACAGGGGATTCTGTCCTCGGCACAGATACGCAGTATTTT. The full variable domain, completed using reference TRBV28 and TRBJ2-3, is DVKVTQSSRYLVKRTGEKVFLECVQDMDHENMFWYRQDPGLGLRLIYFSYDVKMKEKGDIPEGYSVSREKKERFSLILESASTNQTSMYLCASRTYTGDSVLGTDTQYFGPGTRLTVL.

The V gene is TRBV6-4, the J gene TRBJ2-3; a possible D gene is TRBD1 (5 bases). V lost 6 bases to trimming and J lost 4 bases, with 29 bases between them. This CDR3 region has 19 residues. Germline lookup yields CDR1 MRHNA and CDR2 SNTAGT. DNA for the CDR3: TGTGCCAGCAGACCCAAATTGGGTTTTTGGGCCCTGGGGCCAGATACGCAGTATTTT. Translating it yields CASRPKLGFWALGPDTQYF.

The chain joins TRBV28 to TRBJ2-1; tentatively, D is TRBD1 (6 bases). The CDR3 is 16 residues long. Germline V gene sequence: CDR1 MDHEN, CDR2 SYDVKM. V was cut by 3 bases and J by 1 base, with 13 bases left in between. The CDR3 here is CASSFRDRSSYNEQFF. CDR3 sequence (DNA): TGTGCCAGCAGTTTTCGAGACAGGTCTTCCTACAATGAGCAGTTCTTC.

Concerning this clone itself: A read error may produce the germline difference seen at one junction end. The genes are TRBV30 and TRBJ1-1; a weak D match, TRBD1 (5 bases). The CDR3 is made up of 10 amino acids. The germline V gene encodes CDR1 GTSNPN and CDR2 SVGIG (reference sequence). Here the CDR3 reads CGGDYTEAFF. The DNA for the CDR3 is TGCGGGGGGGATTATACTGAAGCTTTCTTT.

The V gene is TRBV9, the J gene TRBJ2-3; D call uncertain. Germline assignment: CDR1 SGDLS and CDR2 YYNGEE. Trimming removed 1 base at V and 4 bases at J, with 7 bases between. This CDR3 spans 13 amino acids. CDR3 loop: CASSVLMADTQYF. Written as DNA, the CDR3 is TGTGCCAGCAGCGTACTTATGGCAGATACGCAGTATTTT.

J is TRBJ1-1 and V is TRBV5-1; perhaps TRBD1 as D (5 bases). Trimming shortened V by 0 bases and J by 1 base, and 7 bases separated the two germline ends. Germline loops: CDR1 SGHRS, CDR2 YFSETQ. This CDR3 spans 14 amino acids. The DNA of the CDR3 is TGCGCCAGCAGCTTGGGCACAGGGAACACTGAAGCTTTCTTT. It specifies CASSLGTGNTEAFF.

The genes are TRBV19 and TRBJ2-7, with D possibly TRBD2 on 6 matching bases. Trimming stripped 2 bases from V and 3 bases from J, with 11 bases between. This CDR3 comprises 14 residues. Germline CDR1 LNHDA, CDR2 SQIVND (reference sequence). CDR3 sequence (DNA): TGTGCCAGTAGTATAAACTCCGGGGGCTACGAGCAGTACTTC. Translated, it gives CASSINSGGYEQYF.

The CDR3 DNA follows: TGCAGCCCGGTAGCGGTCTCCTACAATGAGCAGTTCTTC. Translated, it gives CSPVAVSYNEQFF. V gene TRBV29-1 combines with J gene TRBJ2-1; tentative D call: TRBD2 (6 bases). This CDR3 comprises 13 residues. Trimming cost V 8 bases and J 0 bases, with 11 bases left between them. Germline values: CDR1 SQVTM, CDR2 ANQGSEA.

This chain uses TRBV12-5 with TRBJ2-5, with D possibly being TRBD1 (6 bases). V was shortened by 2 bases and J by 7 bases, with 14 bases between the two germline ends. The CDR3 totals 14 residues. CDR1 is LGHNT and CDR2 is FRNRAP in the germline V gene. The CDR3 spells CASGLTDSGGTQYF. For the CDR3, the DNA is TGTGCTAGTGGTTTGACGGACAGTGGGGGGACCCAGTACTTC.

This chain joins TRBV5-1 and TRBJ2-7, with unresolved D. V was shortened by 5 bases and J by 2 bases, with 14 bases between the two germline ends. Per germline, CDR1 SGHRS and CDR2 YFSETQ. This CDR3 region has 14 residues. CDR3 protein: CASRSRQPPYEQYF. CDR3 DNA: TGCGCCAGCAGGAGTCGGCAGCCCCCCTACGAGCAGTACTTC. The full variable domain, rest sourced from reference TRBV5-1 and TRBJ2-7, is KAGVTQTPRYLIKTRGQQVTLSCSPISGHRSVSWYQQTPGQGLQFLFEYFSETQRNKGNFPGRFSGRQFSNSRSEMNVSTLELGDSALYLCASRSRQPPYEQYFGPGTRLTVT.

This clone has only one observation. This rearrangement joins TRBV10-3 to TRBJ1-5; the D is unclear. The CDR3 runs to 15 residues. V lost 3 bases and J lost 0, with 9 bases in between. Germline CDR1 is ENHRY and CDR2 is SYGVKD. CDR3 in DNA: TGTGCCATCAGTGAAGGTTTAAATAGCAATCAGCCCCAGCATTTT. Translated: CAISEGLNSNQPQHF.

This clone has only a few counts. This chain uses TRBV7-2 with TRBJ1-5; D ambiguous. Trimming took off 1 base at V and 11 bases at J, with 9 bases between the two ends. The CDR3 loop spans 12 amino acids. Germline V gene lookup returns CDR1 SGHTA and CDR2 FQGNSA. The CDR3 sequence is CASSLGLGSQHF. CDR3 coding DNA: TGTGCCAGCAGCTTAGGGCTAGGGTCCCAGCATTTT. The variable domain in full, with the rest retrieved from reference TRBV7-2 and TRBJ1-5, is GAGVSQSPSNKVTEKGKDVELRCDPISGHTALYWYRQSLGQGLEFLIYFQGNSAPDKSGLPSDRFSAERTGGSVSTLTIQRTQQEDSAVYLCASSLGLGSQHFGDGTRLSIL.

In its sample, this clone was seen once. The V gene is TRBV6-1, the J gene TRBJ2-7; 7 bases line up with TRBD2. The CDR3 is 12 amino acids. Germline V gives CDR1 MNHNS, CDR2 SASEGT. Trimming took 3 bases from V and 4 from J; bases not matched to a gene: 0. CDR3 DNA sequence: TGTGCCAGCAGTGACGGGGGGTACGAGCAGTACTTC. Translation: CASSDGGYEQYF.

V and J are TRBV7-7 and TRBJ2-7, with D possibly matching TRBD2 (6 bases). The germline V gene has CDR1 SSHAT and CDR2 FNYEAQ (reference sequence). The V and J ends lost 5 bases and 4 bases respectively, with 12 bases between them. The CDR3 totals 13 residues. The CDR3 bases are TGTGCCAGCAGCAAGACCGCGGGATACGAGCAGTACTTC. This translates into CASSKTAGYEQYF.

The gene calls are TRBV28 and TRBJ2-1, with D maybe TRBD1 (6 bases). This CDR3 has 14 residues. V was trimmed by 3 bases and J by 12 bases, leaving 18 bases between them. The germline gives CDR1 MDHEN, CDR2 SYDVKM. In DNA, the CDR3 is TGTGCCAGCAGTTTCCATGGACAGCCTATGGGGCAGTTCTTC. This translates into CASSFHGQPMGQFF.

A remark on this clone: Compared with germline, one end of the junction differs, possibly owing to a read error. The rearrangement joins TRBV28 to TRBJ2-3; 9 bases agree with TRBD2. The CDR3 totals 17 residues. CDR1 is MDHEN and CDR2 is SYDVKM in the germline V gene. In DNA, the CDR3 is TGTGCCAGCACCCTAGAAGGTCGTAGCGGGAGCAAAGATACGCAGTATTTT. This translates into CASTLEGRSGSKDTQYF.

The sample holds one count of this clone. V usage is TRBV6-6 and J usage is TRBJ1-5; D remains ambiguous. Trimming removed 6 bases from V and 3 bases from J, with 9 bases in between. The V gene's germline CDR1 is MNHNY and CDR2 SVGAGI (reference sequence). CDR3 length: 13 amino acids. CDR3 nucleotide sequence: TGTGCCAGCAGCGTTTCCCACAATCAGCCCCAGCATTTT. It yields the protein CASSVSHNQPQHF.

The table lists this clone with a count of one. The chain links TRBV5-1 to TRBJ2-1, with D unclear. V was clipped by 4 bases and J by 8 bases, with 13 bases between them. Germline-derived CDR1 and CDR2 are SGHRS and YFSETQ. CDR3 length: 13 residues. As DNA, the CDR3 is TGCGCCAGCAGCCAACTTAGGTCCTATGAGCAGTTCTTC. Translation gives CASSQLRSYEQFF.

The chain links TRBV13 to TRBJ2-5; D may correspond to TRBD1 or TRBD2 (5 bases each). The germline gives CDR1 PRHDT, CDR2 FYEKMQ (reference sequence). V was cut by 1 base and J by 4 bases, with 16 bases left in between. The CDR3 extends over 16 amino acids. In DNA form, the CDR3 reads TGTGCCAGCAGCTTAGCTGGGCGAGGGGTCAGAGAGACCCAGTACTTC. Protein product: CASSLAGRGVRETQYF.

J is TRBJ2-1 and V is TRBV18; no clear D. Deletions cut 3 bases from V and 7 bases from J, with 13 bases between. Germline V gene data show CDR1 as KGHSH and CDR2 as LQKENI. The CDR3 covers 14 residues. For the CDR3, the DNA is TGTGCCAGCTCACCTGTAGCCCACGTAAATGAGCAGTTCTTC. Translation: CASSPVAHVNEQFF.